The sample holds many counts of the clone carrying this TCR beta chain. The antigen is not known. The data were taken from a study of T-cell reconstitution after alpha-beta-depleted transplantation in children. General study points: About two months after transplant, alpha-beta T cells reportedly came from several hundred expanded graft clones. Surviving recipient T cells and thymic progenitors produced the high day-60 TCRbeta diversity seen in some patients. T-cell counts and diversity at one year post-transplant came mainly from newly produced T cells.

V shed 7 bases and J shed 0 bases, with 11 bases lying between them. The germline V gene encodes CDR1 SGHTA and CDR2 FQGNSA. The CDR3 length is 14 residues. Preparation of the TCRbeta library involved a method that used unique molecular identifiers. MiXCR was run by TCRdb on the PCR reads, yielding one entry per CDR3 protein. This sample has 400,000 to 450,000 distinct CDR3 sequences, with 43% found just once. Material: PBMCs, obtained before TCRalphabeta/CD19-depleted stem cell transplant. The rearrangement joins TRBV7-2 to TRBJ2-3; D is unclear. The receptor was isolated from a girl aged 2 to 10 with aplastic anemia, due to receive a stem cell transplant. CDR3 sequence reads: CASTVRRSTDTQYF. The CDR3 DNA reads TGTGCCAGCACCGTTCGGCGGAGCACAGATACGCAGTATTTT.